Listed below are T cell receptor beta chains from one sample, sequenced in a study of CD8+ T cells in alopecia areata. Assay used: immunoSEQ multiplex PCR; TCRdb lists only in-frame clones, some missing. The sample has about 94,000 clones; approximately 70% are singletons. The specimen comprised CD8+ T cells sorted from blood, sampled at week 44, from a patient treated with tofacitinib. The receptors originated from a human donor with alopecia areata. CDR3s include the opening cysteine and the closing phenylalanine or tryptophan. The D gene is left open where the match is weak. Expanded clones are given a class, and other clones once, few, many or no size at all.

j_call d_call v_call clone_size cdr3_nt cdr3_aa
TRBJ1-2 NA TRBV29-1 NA TGCAGCGTTGAAGAGGGTGATGGCTACACCTTC CSVEEGDGYTF
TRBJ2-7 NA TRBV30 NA TGTGCCTGGAACGCCAGGGCCTCCTACGAGCAGTACTTC CAWNARASYEQYF
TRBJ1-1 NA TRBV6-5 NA TGTGCCAGCAGTTACCGGCAGGGAGACACTGAAGCTTTCTTT CASSYRQGDTEAFF
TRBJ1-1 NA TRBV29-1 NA TGCAGCGTTGAAGATCGATGGGTCAGTTCGAACACTGAAGCTTTCTTT CSVEDRWVSSNTEAFF
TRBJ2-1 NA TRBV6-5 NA TGTGCCAGCAGTTCAGACAGCCTAAGTTACAATGAGCAGTTCTTC CASSSDSLSYNEQFF
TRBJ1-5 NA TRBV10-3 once TGTGCCATCCTGGACCCCGCAGGGTCCCCCGATCAGCCCCAGCATTTT CAILDPAGSPDQPQHF
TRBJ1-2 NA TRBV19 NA TGTGCCACACGGACAGAGGATAATGGCTACACCTTC CATRTEDNGYTF
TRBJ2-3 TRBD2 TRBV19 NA TGTGCCAGCCAAGCAGCGGGGGGGCGCCCAGATACGCAGTATTTT CASQAAGGRPDTQYF
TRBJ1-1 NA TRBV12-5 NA TGTGCTAGTGCCCCCGGCGTGGGAGGCGCTGAAGCTTTCTTT CASAPGVGGAEAFF
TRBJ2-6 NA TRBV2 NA TGTGCCAGCAGGGGGGCAGGGTACCCCTCTGGGGCCAACGTCCTGACTTTC CASRGAGYPSGANVLTF
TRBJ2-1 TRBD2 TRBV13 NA TGTGCCAGCAGCTTTGCTAGCGGCTACAATGAGCAGTTCTTC CASSFASGYNEQFF
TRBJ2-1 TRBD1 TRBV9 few TGTGCCAGCAGCTCACGGACAGGGGGTGAGCAGTTCTTC CASSSRTGGEQFF
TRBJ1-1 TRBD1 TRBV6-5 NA TGTGCCAGCAGTCAAGGACAGGTTGGAGTAGCTTTCTTT CASSQGQVGVAFF
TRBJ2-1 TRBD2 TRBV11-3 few TGTGCCAGCAGCGGGACTAGCGGGGGGGAACACAATGAGCAGTTCTTC CASSGTSGGEHNEQFF
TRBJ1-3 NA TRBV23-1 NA TGCGCCAGCAGCCTGGGTTACACCATATATTTT CASSLGYTIYF
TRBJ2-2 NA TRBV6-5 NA TGTGCCAGCAGTTACTCGACTGCCGGGGAGCTGTTTTTT CASSYSTAGELFF
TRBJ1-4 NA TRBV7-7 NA TGTGCCAGCAGCCCTAGCCCGGGAGAAAAACTGTTTTTT CASSPSPGEKLFF
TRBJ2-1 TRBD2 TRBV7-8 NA TGTGCCAGCAGCTTTATGCTAGCGGGGGATCTGGTCTTC CASSFMLAGDLVF
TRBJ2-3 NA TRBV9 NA TGTGCCAGCAGCGTAGCGCCGTCGCTTCCCTACACAGATACGCAGTATTTT CASSVAPSLPYTDTQYF
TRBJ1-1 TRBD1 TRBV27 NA TGTGCCAGCAGTCCTAGAACAGGGGTGGAAGCTTTCTTT CASSPRTGVEAFF
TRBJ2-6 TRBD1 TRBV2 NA TGTGCCAGCAGTGTTAGGGGGCGCGAACCTGGGGCCAACGTCCTGACTTTC CASSVRGREPGANVLTF
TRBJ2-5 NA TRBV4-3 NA TGCGCCAGCAGCCAAGATCCAGGGGTTGAGACCCAGTACTTC CASSQDPGVETQYF
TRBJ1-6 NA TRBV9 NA TGTGCCAGCAGCGTAGCAGGGGAGGATAATTCACCCCTCCACTTT CASSVAGEDNSPLHF